This T cell receptor beta chain derives from a study of cytomegalovirus exposure and HLA in healthy donors. Study-wide results and limits: Data from an earlier analysis indicated that most TCR beta V segments were productive either about 87% or about 30% of the time.

This PCR relied on a set of 60 Vbeta primers and 13 Jbeta primers. Here immunoSEQ multiplex PCR was the method, and the copy in TCRdb shows in-frame clones only, minus some. This sample yields 65,000 or so clones, of which approximately 75% are seen a single time; 2.5% to 4% belongs to the top ten. As to this clone: Its antigen is unidentified.

Specimen: PBMCs. This receptor was taken from a woman in her thirties or forties in good health and CMV-seropositive.

CDR3 coding DNA: TGTGCCAGTAGAAGGGACAGAGACTCTGGAAACACCATATATTTT. Its protein product is CASRRDRDSGNTIYF. The J gene is TRBJ1-3, the V gene TRBV19; 7 nucleotides match TRBD1. Trimming at V came to 6 bases and at J to 0 bases, leaving 5 bases not matched to a gene. The CDR3 consists of 15 residues. Germline CDR1 reads LNHDA; CDR2 reads SQIVND (reference sequence). The full variable domain, completed using reference TRBV19 and TRBJ1-3, is DGGITQSPKYLFRKEGQNVTLSCEQNLNHDAMYWYRQDPGQGLRLIYYSQIVNDFQKGDIAEGYSVSREKKESFPLTVTSAQKNPTAFYLCASRRDRDSGNTIYFGEGSWLTVV.